Sequencing of this T cell receptor (beta chain) was carried out in a study of Graves' ophthalmopathy and Graves' hyperthyroidism. This clonotype appeared a few times. Antigen specificity is unknown. Amplifying from RNA transcripts, the study obtained TCR beta CDR3 regions. First-round RT-PCR employed HTBI primers, with a second-round multiplex PCR after it. TCRdb passed the multiplex PCR reads through MiXCR, listing each CDR3 protein once. The sample has around 520,000 distinct CDR3 sequences, less than 40% seen once. The CDR3 spans 15 residues. CDR1 is SEHNR, CDR2 FQNEAQ, per germline (reference sequence). The germline V and J ends were trimmed by 8 bases and 0 bases, with 15 bases remaining between them. The evidence that diagnosis relied on was clinical symptoms, serum thyroxine, TRAb, thyroid ultrasound and orbital computed tomography. Findings of the study overall: The blood repertoire also included most expanded thyroid clonotypes above 0.001 frequency. The model's prediction of ophthalmopathy progression had 70.59% sensitivity and approximately 72% specificity. Sensitivity of approximately 88% and specificity of 65% to 83% were achieved when a 13-signature model separated ophthalmopathy from stable hyperthyroidism.

Sequencing input: peripheral blood or thyroid tissue (not recorded which). This receptor was taken from an adult man with Graves' hyperthyroidism. The V call is TRBV7-9, the J call TRBJ2-3; D unresolved. The CDR3, as DNA: TGTGCCAGCGGTCCCATGGGCATCAGCACAGATACGCAGTATTTT. Translation gives CASGPMGISTDTQYF.